A single sample gave rise to the 10 T cell receptor beta chains below, sequenced in a study of cytotoxic CD8 clonotypes in ibrutinib-treated CLL. Libraries were prepared by immunoSEQ multiplex PCR; TCRdb keeps only in-frame clonotypes and omits some of them. This sample yields about 29,000 clones, of which 85% are seen a single time; over 6.5% belongs to the top ten. The specimen was PBMCs, collected after 24 months of ibrutinib treatment. The receptors were gathered from a human donor with chronic lymphocytic leukemia.

This clone has only a few counts. V and J are TRBV10-3 and TRBJ2-5; D is undetermined. The CDR3 contains 11 residues. Germline V gene sequence: CDR1 ENHRY, CDR2 SYGVKD. Trimming took 10 bases from V and 4 from J, leaving 10 bases between them. CDR3: CATRSGETQYF. The CDR3 DNA reads TGTGCCACCCGTTCTGGAGAGACCCAGTACTTC.

This clone was detected once. The chain combines TRBV5-5 with TRBJ1-1; 10 positions agree with TRBD1. The CDR3 has 15 residues. Germline CDR1 SGHKS, CDR2 YYEKEE (reference sequence). The J segment lost 4 bases and the V segment lost 0 bases, leaving 3 bases of the junction unmatched. CDR3 DNA: TGTGCCAGCAGCTTGGGCGGACAGGGGGGCACTGAAGCTTTCTTT. It codes for CASSLGGQGGTEAFF.

The chain uses TRBV7-3 and TRBJ2-7; a possible D gene is TRBD1 (6 bases). The CDR3 is made up of 15 amino acids. Germline assignment: CDR1 SGHTA and CDR2 FQGTGA. V gave up 6 bases and J gave up 3 bases, with 18 bases separating them. DNA of the CDR3: TGTGCCAGCAGTCTTGATTCGACAGGTTACTACGAGCAGTACTTC. Its protein product is CASSLDSTGYYEQYF.

V usage is TRBV18 and J usage is TRBJ1-1; perhaps TRBD1 as D (5 bases). The CDR3 has 13 amino acids. Trimming removed 3 bases from V and 9 bases from J, with 14 bases in between. The germline CDR1 and CDR2 sequences are KGHSH and LQKENI. CDR3: CASSPVGAGQAFF. CDR3 nucleotide sequence: TGTGCCAGCTCACCCGTGGGCGCAGGGCAAGCTTTCTTT.

In the case of this clone: Other DNA sequences in the same sample also yield this CDR3. The J gene is TRBJ1-1, the V gene TRBV2; possible D gene TRBD1, 5 bases. Germline loops: CDR1 SNHLY, CDR2 FYNNEI. V was pared by 3 bases and J by 5 bases, with 7 bases between. This CDR3 region has 12 residues. The CDR3 spells CASSETATEAFF. The CDR3 DNA reads TGTGCCAGCAGTGAGACAGCTACTGAAGCTTTCTTT.

This clone was picked up a small number of times. The V and J genes are TRBV27 and TRBJ2-1; TRBD1 matches 7 bases. Trimming took 9 bases from V and 4 from J; bases not matched to a gene: 6. The CDR3 loop spans 13 amino acids. Germline V gene data show CDR1 as MNHEY and CDR2 as SMNVEV (reference sequence). The CDR3 here is CASSQGEYNEQFF. In DNA, the CDR3 is TGTGCCAGTTCCCAGGGGGAGTACAATGAGCAGTTCTTC.

The rearrangement joins TRBV11-1 to TRBJ1-1; D is unresolved. The V gene lost 2 bases and the J gene lost 7 bases, with 5 bases spanning the gap. CDR3 length: 11 amino acids. Germline V gives CDR1 SGHAT, CDR2 FQDESV (reference sequence). The CDR3 nucleotides are TGTGCCAGCAGCTTAAGCCATGAAGCTTTCTTT. This sequence encodes CASSLSHEAFF.

The V and J genes are TRBV5-6 and TRBJ2-7; 7 nucleotides line up with TRBD1. V lost 3 bases to trimming and J lost 3 bases; unmatched junction nucleotides: 3. This CDR3 has 13 amino acids. Per germline, CDR1 SGHDT and CDR2 YYEEEE. Here the CDR3 reads CASSSTGDYEQYF. CDR3 DNA sequence: TGTGCCAGCAGCTCAACAGGGGACTACGAGCAGTACTTC.

The chain combines TRBV4-2 with TRBJ2-2; no reliable D call. Germline V gives CDR1 LGHNA, CDR2 YNFKEQ. The CDR3 covers 14 residues. Trimming removed 0 bases from V and 1 base from J, with 3 bases in between. CDR3 DNA: TGTGCCAGCAGCCAAGAAAGGAACACCGGGGAGCTGTTTTTT. Its protein is CASSQERNTGELFF.

As for this clone: Germline is not matched at one junction end, which may reflect a read error. The genes are TRBV11-2 and TRBJ2-5; perhaps TRBD1 as D (6 bases). The CDR3 is made up of 11 amino acids. Germline-derived CDR1 and CDR2 are SGHAT and FQNNGV. The CDR3, as DNA: TGTGCCAGCAGCTCATACAGGGTTATAAACTTC. Its protein is CASSSYRVINF.